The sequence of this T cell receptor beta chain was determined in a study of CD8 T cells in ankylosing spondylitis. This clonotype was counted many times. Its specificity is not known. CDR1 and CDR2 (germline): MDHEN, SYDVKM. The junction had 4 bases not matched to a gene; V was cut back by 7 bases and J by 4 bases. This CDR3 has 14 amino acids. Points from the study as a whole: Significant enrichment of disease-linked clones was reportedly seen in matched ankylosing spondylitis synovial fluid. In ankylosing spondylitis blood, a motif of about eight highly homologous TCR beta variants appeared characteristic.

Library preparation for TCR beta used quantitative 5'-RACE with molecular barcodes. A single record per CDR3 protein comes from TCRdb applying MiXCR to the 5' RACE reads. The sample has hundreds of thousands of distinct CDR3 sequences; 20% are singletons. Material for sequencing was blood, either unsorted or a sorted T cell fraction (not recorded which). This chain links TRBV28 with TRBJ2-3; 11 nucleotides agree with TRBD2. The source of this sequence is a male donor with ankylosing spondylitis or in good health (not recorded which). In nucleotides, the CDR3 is TGTGCCAGCACTTTTAGCGGGGGGGCAGATACGCAGTATTTT. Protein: CASTFSGGADTQYF.